This T cell receptor beta chain was recovered during a study of T cells in women clearing cervical HPV infection. About the study: Controls' single incident HPV16 infection cleared within 12 months without precancer.

Using immunoSEQ multiplex PCR, the repertoire was profiled, and TCRdb retains in-frame clones only, with some absent. The sample table sets out about 46,000 clones. A note on this clone: The missing CDR3 end, 3 residues past where the read stops, is filled in from the germline J gene.

The CDR3 is 13 amino acids. Germline V gene lookup returns CDR1 GTSNPN and CDR2 SVGIG (reference sequence). Sequences were obtained from blood buffy coat. The chain combines TRBV30 with TRBJ1-2, with a tentative D call TRBD1 (5 bases). This TCR was sampled from a woman aged 18 to 75 with a cervical HPV16 infection that either progressed to CIN3+ or cleared (not recorded which). Here the CDR3 reads CAWRVPGESGYTF. Incomplete CDR3 DNA: TGTGCCTGGCGAGTCCCGGGGGAGAGCGGC.